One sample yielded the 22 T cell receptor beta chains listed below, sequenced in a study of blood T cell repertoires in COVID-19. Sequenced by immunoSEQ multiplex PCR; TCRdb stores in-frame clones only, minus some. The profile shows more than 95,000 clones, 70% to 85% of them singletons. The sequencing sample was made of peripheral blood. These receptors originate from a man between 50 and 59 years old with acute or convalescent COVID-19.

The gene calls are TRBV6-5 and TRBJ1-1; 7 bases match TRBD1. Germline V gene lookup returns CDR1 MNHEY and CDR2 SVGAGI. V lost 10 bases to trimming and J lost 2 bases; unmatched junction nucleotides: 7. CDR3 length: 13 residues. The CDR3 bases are TGTGCCACCAACAGGGGCCAAAACACTGAAGCTTTCTTT. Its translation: CATNRGQNTEAFF.

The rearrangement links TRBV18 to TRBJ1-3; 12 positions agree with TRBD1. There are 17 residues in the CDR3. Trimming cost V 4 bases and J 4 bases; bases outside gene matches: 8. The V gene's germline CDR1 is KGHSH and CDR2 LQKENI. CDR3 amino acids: CASSLPGTGGRGNTIYF. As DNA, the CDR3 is TGTGCCAGCTCACTTCCCGGGACAGGGGGCCGAGGAAACACCATATATTTT.

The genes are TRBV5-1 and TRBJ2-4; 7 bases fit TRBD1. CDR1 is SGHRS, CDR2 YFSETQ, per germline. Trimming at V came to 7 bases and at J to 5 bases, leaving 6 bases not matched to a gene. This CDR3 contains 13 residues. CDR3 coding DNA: TGCGCCAGCGGTTCAGGGGGAGAAAACATTCAGTACTTC. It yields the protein CASGSGGENIQYF.

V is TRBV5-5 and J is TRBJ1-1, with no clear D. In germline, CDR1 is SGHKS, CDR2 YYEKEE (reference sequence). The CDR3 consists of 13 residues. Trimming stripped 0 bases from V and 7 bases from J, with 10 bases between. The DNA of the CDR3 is TGTGCCAGCAGCTTGGAGACGGCAGGTGAAGCTTTCTTT. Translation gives CASSLETAGEAFF.

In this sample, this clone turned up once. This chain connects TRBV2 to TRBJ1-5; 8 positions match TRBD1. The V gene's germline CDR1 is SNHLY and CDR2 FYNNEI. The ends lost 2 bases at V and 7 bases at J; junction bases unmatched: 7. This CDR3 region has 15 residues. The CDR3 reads CASSESDRVYQPQHF. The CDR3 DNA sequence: TGTGCCAGCAGTGAATCGGACAGGGTATACCAGCCCCAGCATTTT.

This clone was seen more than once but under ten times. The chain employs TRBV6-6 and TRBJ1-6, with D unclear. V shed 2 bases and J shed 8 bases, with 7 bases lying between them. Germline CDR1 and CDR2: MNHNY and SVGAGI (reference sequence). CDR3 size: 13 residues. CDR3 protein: CASSYSQDSPLHF. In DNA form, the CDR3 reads TGTGCCAGCAGTTACAGCCAAGATTCACCCCTCCACTTT.

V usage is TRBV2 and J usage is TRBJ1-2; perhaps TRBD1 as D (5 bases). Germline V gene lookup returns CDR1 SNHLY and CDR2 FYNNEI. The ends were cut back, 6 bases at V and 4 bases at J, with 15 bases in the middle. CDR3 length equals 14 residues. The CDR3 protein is CASSRTRGGYGYTF. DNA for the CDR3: TGTGCCAGCAGCCGAACGCGGGGGGGCTATGGCTACACCTTC.

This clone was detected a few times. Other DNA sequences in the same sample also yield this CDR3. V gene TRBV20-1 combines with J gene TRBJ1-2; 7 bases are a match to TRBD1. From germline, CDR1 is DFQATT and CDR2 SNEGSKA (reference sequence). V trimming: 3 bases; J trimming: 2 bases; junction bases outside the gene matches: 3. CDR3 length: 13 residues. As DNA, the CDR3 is TGCAGTGCTAGTGGGACAGCGAACTATGGCTACACCTTC. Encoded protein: CSASGTANYGYTF.

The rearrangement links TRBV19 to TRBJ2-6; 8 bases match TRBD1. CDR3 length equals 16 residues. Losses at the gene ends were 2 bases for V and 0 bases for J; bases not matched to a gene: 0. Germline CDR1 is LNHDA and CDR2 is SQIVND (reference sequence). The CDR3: CASSITGGSGANVLTF. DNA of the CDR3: TGTGCCAGTAGTATAACAGGGGGCTCTGGGGCCAACGTCCTGACTTTC.

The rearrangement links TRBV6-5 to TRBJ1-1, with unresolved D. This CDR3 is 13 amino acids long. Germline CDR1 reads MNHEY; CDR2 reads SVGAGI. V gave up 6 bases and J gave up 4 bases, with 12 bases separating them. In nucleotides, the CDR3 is TGTGCCAGCAGCGGCCCGGCGGCCACTGAAGCTTTCTTT. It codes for CASSGPAATEAFF.

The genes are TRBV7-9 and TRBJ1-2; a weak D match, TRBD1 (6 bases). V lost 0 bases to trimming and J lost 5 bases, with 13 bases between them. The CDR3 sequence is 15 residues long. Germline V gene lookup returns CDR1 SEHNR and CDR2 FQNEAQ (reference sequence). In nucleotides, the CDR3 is TGTGCCAGCAGCTTAGCAGGGGGAGGGTTTTATGGCTACACCTTC. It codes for CASSLAGGGFYGYTF.

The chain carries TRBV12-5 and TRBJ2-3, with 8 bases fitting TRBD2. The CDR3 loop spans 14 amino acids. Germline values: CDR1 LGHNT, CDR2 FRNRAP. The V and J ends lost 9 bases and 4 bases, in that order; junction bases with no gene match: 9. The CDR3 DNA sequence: TGTGCTAGCTCGGGGGGGGCGTTTTCAGATACGCAGTATTTT. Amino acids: CASSGGAFSDTQYF.

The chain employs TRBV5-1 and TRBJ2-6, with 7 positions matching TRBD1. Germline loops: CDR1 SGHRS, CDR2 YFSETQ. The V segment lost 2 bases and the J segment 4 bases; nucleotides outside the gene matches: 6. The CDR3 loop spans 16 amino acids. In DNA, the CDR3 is TGCGCCAGCAGCTTCGTAACAGGGGCCGGGGCCAACGTCCTGACTTTC. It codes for CASSFVTGAGANVLTF.

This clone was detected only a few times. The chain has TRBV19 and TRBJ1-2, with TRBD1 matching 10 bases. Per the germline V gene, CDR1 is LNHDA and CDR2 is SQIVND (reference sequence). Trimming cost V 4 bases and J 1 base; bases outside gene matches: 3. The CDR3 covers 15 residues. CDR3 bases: TGTGCCAGTAGTACCGGACAGGGGGTTAACTATGGCTACACCTTC. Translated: CASSTGQGVNYGYTF.

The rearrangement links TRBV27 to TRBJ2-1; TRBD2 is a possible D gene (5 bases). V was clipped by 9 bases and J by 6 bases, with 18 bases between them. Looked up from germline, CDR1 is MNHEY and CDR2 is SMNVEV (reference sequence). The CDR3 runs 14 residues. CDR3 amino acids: CASKLGRNVNEQFF. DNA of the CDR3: TGTGCCAGTAAACTAGGCCGCAATGTCAATGAGCAGTTCTTC.

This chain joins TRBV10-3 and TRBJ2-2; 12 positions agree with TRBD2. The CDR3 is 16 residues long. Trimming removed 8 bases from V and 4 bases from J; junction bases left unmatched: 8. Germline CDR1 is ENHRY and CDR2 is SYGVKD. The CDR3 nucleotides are TGTGCCATCGCTAGCGGGGGGGCCTGGACCACCGGGGAGCTGTTTTTT. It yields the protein CAIASGGAWTTGELFF.

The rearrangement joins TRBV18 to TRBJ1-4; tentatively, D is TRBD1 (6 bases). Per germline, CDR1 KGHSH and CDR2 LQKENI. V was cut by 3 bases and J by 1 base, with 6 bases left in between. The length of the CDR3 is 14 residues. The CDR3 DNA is TGTGCCAGCTCACCGGACAGAACTAATGAAAAACTGTTTTTT. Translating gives CASSPDRTNEKLFF.

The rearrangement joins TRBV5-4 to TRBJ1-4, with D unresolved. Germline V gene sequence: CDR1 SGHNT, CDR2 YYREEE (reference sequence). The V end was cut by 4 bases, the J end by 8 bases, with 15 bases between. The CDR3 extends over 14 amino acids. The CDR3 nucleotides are TGTGCCAGCAGCCGGACTGATAAAGGCGAAAAACTGTTTTTT. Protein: CASSRTDKGEKLFF.

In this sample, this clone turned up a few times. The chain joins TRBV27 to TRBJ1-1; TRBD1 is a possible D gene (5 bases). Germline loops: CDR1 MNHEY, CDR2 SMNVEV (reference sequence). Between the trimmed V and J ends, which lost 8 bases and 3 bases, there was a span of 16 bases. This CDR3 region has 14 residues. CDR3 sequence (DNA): TGTGCCAGCGCATACAACGGGGGGGACACTGAAGCTTTCTTT. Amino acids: CASAYNGGDTEAFF.

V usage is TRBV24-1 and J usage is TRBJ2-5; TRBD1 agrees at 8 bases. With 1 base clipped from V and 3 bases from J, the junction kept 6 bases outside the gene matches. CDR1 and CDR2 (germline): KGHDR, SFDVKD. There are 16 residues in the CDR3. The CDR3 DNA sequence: TGTGCCACCAGTGATTTCACAGGGGGGAACGAAGAGACCCAGTACTTC. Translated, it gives CATSDFTGGNEETQYF.

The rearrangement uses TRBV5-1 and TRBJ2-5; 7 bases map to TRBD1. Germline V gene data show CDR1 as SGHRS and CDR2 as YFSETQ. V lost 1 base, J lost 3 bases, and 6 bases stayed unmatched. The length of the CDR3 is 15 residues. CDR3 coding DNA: TGCGCCAGCAGCTTGCGTAGGGGGCGGGAAGAGACCCAGTACTTC. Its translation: CASSLRRGREETQYF.

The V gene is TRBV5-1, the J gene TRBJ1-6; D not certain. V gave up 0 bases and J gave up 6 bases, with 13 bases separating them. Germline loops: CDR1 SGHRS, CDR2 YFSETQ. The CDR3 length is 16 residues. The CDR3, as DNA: TGCGCCAGCAGCTTGGCTGGTAGAGATCTTAATTCACCCCTCCACTTT. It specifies CASSLAGRDLNSPLHF. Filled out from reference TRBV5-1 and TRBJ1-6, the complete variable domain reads KAGVTQTPRYLIKTRGQQVTLSCSPISGHRSVSWYQQTPGQGLQFLFEYFSETQRNKGNFPGRFSGRQFSNSRSEMNVSTLELGDSALYLCASSLAGRDLNSPLHFGNGTRLTVT.